The rows below give T cell receptor beta chains drawn from one sample of a study of CD8 T cells in ankylosing spondylitis. MiXCR was run by TCRdb on the 5' RACE reads, yielding one entry per CDR3 protein. The table includes some 330,000 distinct CDR3 sequences, less than 10% detected once. The sequenced sample consisted of blood, either unsorted or a sorted T cell fraction (not recorded which). The receptor source for this set is a male donor with ankylosing spondylitis. Each CDR3 is given with its conserved first and last residue. A D gene is named only where the DNA matches it firmly. Size is stated for part of the rows, as once, few or many counts, or as a class when the clone is expanded.

d_gene: TRBD1; j_gene: TRBJ2-1; abundance: few; v_gene: TRBV6-5; len: 15; CDR3aa: CASSYSSWGTEGVFF; CDR3nt: TGTGCCAGCAGTTACTCGTCTTGGGGGACAGAGGGAGTGTTCTTC
d_gene: NA; j_gene: TRBJ2-3; abundance: many; v_gene: TRBV7-3; len: 13; CDR3aa: CASSLTGGDTQYF; CDR3nt: TGTGCCAGCAGCTTAACGGGGGGAGATACGCAGTATTTT
d_gene: NA; j_gene: TRBJ1-1; abundance: many; v_gene: TRBV9; len: 16; CDR3aa: CASSLDGRSRNTEAFF; CDR3nt: TGTGCCAGCAGCCTAGACGGACGGTCCAGGAACACTGAAGCTTTCTTT
d_gene: NA; j_gene: TRBJ2-3; abundance: NA; v_gene: TRBV4-3; len: 14; CDR3aa: CASSRRGAGDTQYF; CDR3nt: TGCGCCAGCAGCCGAAGGGGGGCAGGGGATACGCAGTATTTT
d_gene: NA; j_gene: TRBJ1-1; abundance: once; v_gene: TRBV5-6; len: 15; CDR3aa: CASSQLAWAYTEAFF; CDR3nt: TGTGCCAGCAGCCAGCTCGCTTGGGCATACACTGAAGCTTTCTTT
d_gene: TRBD2; j_gene: TRBJ2-7; abundance: few; v_gene: TRBV15; len: 14; CDR3aa: CATSFGLAPYEQYF; CDR3nt: TGTGCCACCAGCTTCGGACTAGCCCCCTACGAGCAGTACTTC
d_gene: TRBD2; j_gene: TRBJ2-1; abundance: many; v_gene: TRBV19; len: 16; CDR3aa: CASSIYPSGDLNEQFF; CDR3nt: TGTGCCAGTAGTATCTACCCTAGCGGGGACCTTAATGAGCAGTTCTTC
d_gene: NA; j_gene: TRBJ2-3; abundance: few; v_gene: TRBV2; len: 12; CDR3aa: CASSEEGYTQYF; CDR3nt: TGTGCCAGCAGTGAAGAAGGGTATACGCAGTATTTT
d_gene: TRBD2; j_gene: TRBJ2-5; abundance: many; v_gene: TRBV2; len: 15; CDR3aa: CASSEGAGGLETQYF; CDR3nt: TGTGCCAGCAGTGAAGGAGCGGGAGGGCTCGAGACCCAGTACTTC
d_gene: NA; j_gene: TRBJ2-3; abundance: few; v_gene: TRBV5-1; len: 12; CDR3aa: CASSPGQDTQYF; CDR3nt: TGCGCCAGCAGCCCGGGACAAGATACGCAGTATTTT
d_gene: NA; j_gene: TRBJ1-1; abundance: once; v_gene: TRBV4-3; len: 15; CDR3aa: CASSRGYRQNTEAFF; CDR3nt: TGCGCCAGCAGCCGGGGGTACAGGCAAAACACTGAAGCTTTCTTT
d_gene: NA; j_gene: TRBJ2-1; abundance: NA; v_gene: TRBV27; len: 17; CDR3aa: CASSLLTTSVSYNEQFF; CDR3nt: TGTGCCAGCAGTTTATTGACCACATCTGTTTCTTACAATGAGCAGTTCTTC
d_gene: NA; j_gene: TRBJ2-4; abundance: few; v_gene: TRBV20-1; len: 15; CDR3aa: CSARGRGARKSIQYF; CDR3nt: TGCAGTGCTAGAGGCAGGGGGGCTCGAAAGAGCATTCAGTACTTC
d_gene: NA; j_gene: TRBJ2-1; abundance: many; v_gene: TRBV10-3; len: 14; CDR3aa: CAIRAPGPQLEQFF; CDR3nt: TGTGCCATCAGGGCCCCGGGTCCTCAATTGGAGCAGTTCTTC
d_gene: NA; j_gene: TRBJ2-7; abundance: many; v_gene: TRBV12-3/TRBV12-4; len: 14; CDR3aa: CASSSIKQGHEQYF; CDR3nt: TGTGCCAGCAGTTCTATCAAACAGGGCCACGAGCAGTACTTC
d_gene: NA; j_gene: TRBJ2-7; abundance: NA; v_gene: TRBV7-3; len: 15; CDR3aa: CASSLTGGQSYEQYF; CDR3nt: TGTGCCAGCAGCCTGACGGGAGGACAGTCCTACGAGCAGTACTTC
d_gene: NA; j_gene: TRBJ2-7; abundance: NA; v_gene: TRBV20-1; len: 12; CDR3aa: CSARDPPMEQYF; CDR3nt: TGCAGTGCTAGAGATCCGCCTATGGAGCAGTACTTC
d_gene: TRBD2; j_gene: TRBJ2-1; abundance: few; v_gene: TRBV5-1; len: 15; CDR3aa: CASSPGRSGGDEQFF; CDR3nt: TGCGCCAGCAGTCCCGGCCGCAGCGGGGGGGACGAGCAGTTCTTC
d_gene: NA; j_gene: TRBJ2-2; abundance: few; v_gene: TRBV11-3; len: 12; CDR3aa: CASSEPTGELFF; CDR3nt: TGTGCCAGCAGCGAACCTACCGGGGAGCTGTTTTTT
d_gene: NA; j_gene: TRBJ2-2; abundance: NA; v_gene: TRBV12-3/TRBV12-4; len: 16; CDR3aa: CASSLIRQGLTGELFF; CDR3nt: TGTGCCAGCAGTTTAATAAGGCAGGGACTCACCGGGGAGCTGTTTTTT
d_gene: NA; j_gene: TRBJ2-5; abundance: NA; v_gene: TRBV5-4; len: 12; CDR3aa: CASSLSEETQYF; CDR3nt: TGTGCCAGCAGCTTGAGTGAGGAGACCCAGTACTTC
d_gene: TRBD2; j_gene: TRBJ2-2; abundance: NA; v_gene: TRBV6-1; len: 15; CDR3aa: CAASGTSGSTGELFF; CDR3nt: TGTGCCGCCTCCGGGACTAGCGGCAGCACCGGGGAGCTGTTTTTT
d_gene: NA; j_gene: TRBJ1-1; abundance: many; v_gene: TRBV29-1; len: 12; CDR3aa: CSARGRANEAFF; CDR3nt: TGCAGCGCCCGAGGGAGGGCCAATGAAGCTTTCTTT
d_gene: NA; j_gene: TRBJ1-3; abundance: NA; v_gene: TRBV29-1; len: 14; CDR3aa: CSVDPGASGNTIYF; CDR3nt: TGCAGCGTTGATCCCGGAGCCTCTGGAAACACCATATATTTT
d_gene: NA; j_gene: TRBJ2-6; abundance: NA; v_gene: TRBV10-3; len: 16; CDR3aa: CAISDQGDSGANVLTF; CDR3nt: TGTGCCATCAGTGACCAGGGTGACTCTGGGGCCAACGTCCTGACTTTC
d_gene: TRBD1; j_gene: TRBJ2-3; abundance: NA; v_gene: TRBV6-2/TRBV6-3; len: 16; CDR3aa: CASSSPGQANTDTQYF; CDR3nt: TGTGCCAGCAGTTCTCCGGGACAGGCCAACACAGATACGCAGTATTTT
d_gene: TRBD2; j_gene: TRBJ2-7; abundance: many; v_gene: TRBV11-2; len: 17; CDR3aa: CASSPSLGLAGFYEQYF; CDR3nt: TGTGCCAGCAGTCCTTCCCTGGGACTAGCGGGATTTTACGAGCAGTACTTC
d_gene: TRBD2; j_gene: TRBJ2-1; abundance: many; v_gene: TRBV12-3/TRBV12-4; len: 15; CDR3aa: CASTLLAGGNNEQFF; CDR3nt: TGTGCCAGCACTTTATTGGCGGGAGGTAACAATGAGCAGTTCTTC
d_gene: TRBD2; j_gene: TRBJ2-1; abundance: NA; v_gene: TRBV18; len: 15; CDR3aa: CASLEGLVNYNEQFF; CDR3nt: TGTGCCAGCTTAGAGGGACTAGTCAACTACAATGAGCAGTTCTTC
d_gene: NA; j_gene: TRBJ1-2; abundance: few; v_gene: TRBV3-1; len: 14; CDR3aa: CASSLFGKSEGYTF; CDR3nt: TGTGCCAGCAGCCTCTTTGGGAAGTCAGAAGGCTACACCTTC
d_gene: NA; j_gene: TRBJ2-1; abundance: few; v_gene: TRBV20-1; len: 15; CDR3aa: CSARDVSLPYNEQFF; CDR3nt: TGCAGTGCTAGAGATGTTTCCCTTCCTTACAATGAGCAGTTCTTC
d_gene: NA; j_gene: TRBJ1-3; abundance: NA; v_gene: TRBV7-6; len: 15; CDR3aa: CARLLRGRSGNTIYF; CDR3nt: TGTGCCAGACTCCTTCGGGGGCGCTCTGGAAACACCATATATTTT
d_gene: NA; j_gene: TRBJ1-2; abundance: NA; v_gene: TRBV7-9; len: 12; CDR3aa: CASSFQDSAYTF; CDR3nt: TGTGCCAGCAGCTTTCAAGACAGCGCCTACACCTTC
d_gene: TRBD2; j_gene: TRBJ2-7; abundance: NA; v_gene: TRBV5-1; len: 16; CDR3aa: CASSWTGTSAVYEQYF; CDR3nt: TGCGCCAGCAGCTGGACGGGGACTAGCGCTGTCTACGAGCAGTACTTC
d_gene: NA; j_gene: TRBJ1-1; abundance: few; v_gene: TRBV14; len: 15; CDR3aa: CAKHRIADRNTEAFF; CDR3nt: TGTGCCAAACACCGGATCGCAGACAGGAACACTGAAGCTTTCTTT
d_gene: TRBD1; j_gene: TRBJ2-7; abundance: NA; v_gene: TRBV5-1; len: 16; CDR3aa: CASRQKGLGQLYEQYF; CDR3nt: TGCGCCAGCAGACAGAAGGGGTTGGGACAGCTCTACGAGCAGTACTTC
d_gene: NA; j_gene: TRBJ2-6; abundance: NA; v_gene: TRBV7-3; len: 19; CDR3aa: CASSSPGQGVSSGANVLTF; CDR3nt: TGTGCCAGCAGCTCCCCCGGGCAGGGCGTGAGCTCTGGGGCCAACGTCCTGACTTTC
d_gene: NA; j_gene: TRBJ2-7; abundance: few; v_gene: TRBV7-6; len: 14; CDR3aa: CASSSDLLGYEQYF; CDR3nt: TGTGCCAGCAGCTCAGACCTGTTGGGCTACGAGCAGTACTTC
d_gene: NA; j_gene: TRBJ2-7; abundance: NA; v_gene: TRBV10-3; len: 14; CDR3aa: CAISESGIGWEQYF; CDR3nt: TGTGCCATCAGTGAGTCGGGCATAGGGTGGGAGCAGTACTTC
d_gene: TRBD2; j_gene: TRBJ2-3; abundance: NA; v_gene: TRBV9; len: 18; CDR3aa: CASSVASQASGLTDTQYF; CDR3nt: TGTGCCAGCAGCGTAGCATCTCAGGCTAGCGGACTCACAGATACGCAGTATTTT
d_gene: NA; j_gene: TRBJ2-5; abundance: few; v_gene: TRBV5-1; len: 14; CDR3aa: CASSYGSEKETQYF; CDR3nt: TGCGCCAGCAGCTACGGGTCAGAGAAAGAGACCCAGTACTTC
d_gene: NA; j_gene: TRBJ2-7; abundance: NA; v_gene: TRBV20-1; len: 12; CDR3aa: CSLGRGSYEQYF; CDR3nt: TGCAGCCTAGGACGCGGCTCCTACGAGCAGTACTTC
d_gene: NA; j_gene: TRBJ2-7; abundance: NA; v_gene: TRBV5-4; len: 13; CDR3aa: CASGLGSSYEQYF; CDR3nt: TGTGCCAGCGGCCTCGGCAGTTCCTACGAGCAGTACTTC
d_gene: TRBD2; j_gene: TRBJ2-1; abundance: NA; v_gene: TRBV5-1; len: 18; CDR3aa: CASSLAVLAGELFNEQFF; CDR3nt: TGCGCCAGCAGCTTGGCGGTACTAGCGGGAGAGCTTTTCAATGAGCAGTTCTTC
d_gene: TRBD2; j_gene: TRBJ2-1; abundance: few; v_gene: TRBV29-1; len: 14; CDR3aa: CSVAPGGSYNEQFF; CDR3nt: TGCAGCGTTGCACCGGGAGGCTCCTACAATGAGCAGTTCTTC
d_gene: NA; j_gene: TRBJ2-3; abundance: few; v_gene: TRBV2; len: 13; CDR3aa: CASSMDSTDTQYF; CDR3nt: TGTGCCAGCAGTATGGACAGCACAGATACGCAGTATTTT
d_gene: NA; j_gene: TRBJ2-7; abundance: NA; v_gene: TRBV27; len: 13; CDR3aa: CASSLTTTYEQYF; CDR3nt: TGTGCCAGCAGTTTGACAACCACCTACGAGCAGTACTTC